A single sample is the source of the 9 T cell receptor beta chains below, sequenced in a study of human thymus T cells (dated by TCRdb to the early 2020s). Libraries were constructed by the immunoSEQ multiplex PCR assay. In TCRdb, the immuneACCESS table is reduced to in-frame sequences with V and J assigned. These tables do not hold every clone; where another copy was compared, an unresolved V gene accounts for under half, and the others remain unexplained. The sample data list tens of thousands of clones, and over 85% of these were observed just once. In total, the top ten clones hold approximately 6% of the sample. The sample taken for sequencing was blood. These receptors were taken from a boy under two years old with a congenital heart defect but otherwise immunologically healthy.

This chain connects TRBV6-1 to TRBJ1-6; D gene unclear. Trimming cost V 3 bases and J 0 bases, with 12 bases left between them. The CDR3 loop spans 17 amino acids. The germline gives CDR1 MNHNS, CDR2 SASEGT. Written as DNA, the CDR3 is TGTGCCAGCAGTGATCCCAACGGTCGCTCCTATAATTCACCCCTCCACTTT. The encoded protein is CASSDPNGRSYNSPLHF.

V is TRBV6-6 and J is TRBJ1-1, with TRBD1 identical over 11 bases. The junction had 10 bases not matched to a gene; V was cut back by 6 bases and J by 7 bases. Germline V gene data show CDR1 as MNHNY and CDR2 as SVGAGI (reference sequence). This CDR3 region has 15 residues. CDR3 nucleotides: TGTGCCAGCAGGCGACCGGGACAGGGGGTTCTTGAAGCTTTCTTT. Its translation is CASRRPGQGVLEAFF.

The V gene is TRBV5-1, the J gene TRBJ2-1, with a weak D call TRBD2 (6 bases). The V end lost 0 bases, the J end lost 3 bases, and 10 bases lay between the germline ends. The CDR3 length is 15 residues. In germline, CDR1 is SGHRS, CDR2 YFSETQ. CDR3 DNA: TGCGCCAGCAGCTTGGACGGCGGGATCTACAATGAGCAGTTCTTC. As protein: CASSLDGGIYNEQFF.

The chain uses TRBV7-9 and TRBJ1-1; a possible D gene is TRBD1 (6 bases). This CDR3 has 14 amino acids. Looked up from germline, CDR1 is SEHNR and CDR2 is FQNEAQ (reference sequence). Deletions cut 5 bases from V and 3 bases from J, with 13 bases between. The CDR3 DNA is TGTGCCAGCAGCCCCACAGGGACCGACACTGAAGCTTTCTTT. It codes for CASSPTGTDTEAFF.

The V call is TRBV27, the J call TRBJ2-7, with 9 bases that match TRBD1. J was trimmed by 6 bases and V by 5 bases; bases with no gene match: 14. Germline V gives CDR1 MNHEY, CDR2 SMNVEV (reference sequence). This CDR3 spans 16 amino acids. CDR3 nucleotide sequence: TGTGCCAGCAGTACCCTAAAACGACAGGGGGGGGGCGAGCAGTACTTC. Translating it yields CASSTLKRQGGGEQYF.

V is TRBV5-6 and J is TRBJ2-7; TRBD1 aligns across 11 bases. This CDR3 comprises 17 residues. Germline CDR1 is SGHDT and CDR2 is YYEEEE. The V segment lost 5 bases and the J segment 0 bases; nucleotides outside the gene matches: 10. The CDR3 region has the DNA TGTGCCAGCAGACCCGGGACAGGGGGTCCGGGCTCCTACGAGCAGTACTTC. Amino acids: CASRPGTGGPGSYEQYF.

This rearrangement joins TRBV7-9 to TRBJ2-7, with 10 bases aligning to TRBD2. Germline V gene lookup returns CDR1 SEHNR and CDR2 FQNEAQ (reference sequence). This CDR3 contains 14 residues. V trimming: 5 bases; J trimming: 3 bases; junction bases outside the gene matches: 4. The CDR3 nucleotides read TGTGCCAGCAGCCCTAGCGGGGGACTCTACGAGCAGTACTTC. Translation gives CASSPSGGLYEQYF.

This clone was picked up one time. The chain uses TRBV4-1 and TRBJ1-2; D perhaps matches TRBD1 (6 bases). The V gene lost 4 bases and the J gene lost 8 bases, with 14 bases spanning the gap. The CDR3 contains 13 residues. Germline CDR1 reads MGHRA; CDR2 reads YSYEKL. The CDR3 region is CASSLSQGYGYTF. CDR3 bases: TGCGCCAGCAGCCTATCACAGGGTTACGGCTACACCTTC.

The V gene is TRBV11-3, the J gene TRBJ2-1; the match to TRBD2 covers 8 bases. This CDR3 is 13 amino acids long. Germline CDR1 and CDR2: SGHNT and YENEEA. V trimming: 5 bases; J trimming: 14 bases; junction bases outside the gene matches: 11. The CDR3 DNA is TGTGCCAGCAGCCAATACGGGGGGGTACCAAAGTTCTTC. The encoded protein is CASSQYGGVPKFF.